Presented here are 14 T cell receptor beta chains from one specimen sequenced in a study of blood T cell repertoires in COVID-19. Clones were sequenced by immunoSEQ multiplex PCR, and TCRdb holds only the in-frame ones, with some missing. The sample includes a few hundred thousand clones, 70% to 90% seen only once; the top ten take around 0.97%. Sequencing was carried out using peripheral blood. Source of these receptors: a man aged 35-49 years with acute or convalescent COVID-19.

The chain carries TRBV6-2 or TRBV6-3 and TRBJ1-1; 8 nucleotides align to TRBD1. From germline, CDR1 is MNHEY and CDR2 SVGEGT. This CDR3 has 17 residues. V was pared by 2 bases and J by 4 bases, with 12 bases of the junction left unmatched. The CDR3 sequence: CASSYNWGQEGFTEAFF. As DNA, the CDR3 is TGTGCCAGCAGTTACAATTGGGGACAGGAAGGATTCACTGAAGCTTTCTTT.

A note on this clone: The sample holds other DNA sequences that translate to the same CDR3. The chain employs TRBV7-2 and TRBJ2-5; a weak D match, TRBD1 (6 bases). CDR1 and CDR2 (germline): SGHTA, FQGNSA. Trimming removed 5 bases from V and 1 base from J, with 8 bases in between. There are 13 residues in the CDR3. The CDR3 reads CASSLQGQETQYF. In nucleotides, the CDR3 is TGTGCCAGCAGCCTACAGGGCCAAGAGACCCAGTACTTC.

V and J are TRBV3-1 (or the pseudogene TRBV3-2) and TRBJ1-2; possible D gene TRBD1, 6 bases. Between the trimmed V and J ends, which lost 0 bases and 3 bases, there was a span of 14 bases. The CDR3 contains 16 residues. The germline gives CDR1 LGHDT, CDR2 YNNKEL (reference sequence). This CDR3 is CASSQESRGLYYGYTF. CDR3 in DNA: TGTGCCAGCAGCCAAGAATCCAGGGGTCTCTACTATGGCTACACCTTC.

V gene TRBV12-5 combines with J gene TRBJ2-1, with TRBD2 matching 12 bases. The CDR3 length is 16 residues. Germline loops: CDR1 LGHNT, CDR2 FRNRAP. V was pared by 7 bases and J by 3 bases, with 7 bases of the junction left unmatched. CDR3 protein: CASESTSGGIYNEQFF. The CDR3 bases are TGTGCTAGTGAGTCCACTAGCGGGGGGATCTACAATGAGCAGTTCTTC.

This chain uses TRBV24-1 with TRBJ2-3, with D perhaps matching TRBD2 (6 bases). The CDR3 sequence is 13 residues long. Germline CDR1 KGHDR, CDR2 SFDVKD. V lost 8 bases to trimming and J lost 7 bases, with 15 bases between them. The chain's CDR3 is CATMGGPSNTQYF. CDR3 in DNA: TGTGCCACCATGGGGGGACCCTCGAATACGCAGTATTTT.

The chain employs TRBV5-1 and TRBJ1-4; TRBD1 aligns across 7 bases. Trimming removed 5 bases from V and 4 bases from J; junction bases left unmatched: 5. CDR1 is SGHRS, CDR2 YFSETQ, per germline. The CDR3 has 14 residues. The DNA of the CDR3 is TGCGCCAGCAGGCAGACAGGGTTTAATGAAAAACTGTTTTTT. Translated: CASRQTGFNEKLFF.

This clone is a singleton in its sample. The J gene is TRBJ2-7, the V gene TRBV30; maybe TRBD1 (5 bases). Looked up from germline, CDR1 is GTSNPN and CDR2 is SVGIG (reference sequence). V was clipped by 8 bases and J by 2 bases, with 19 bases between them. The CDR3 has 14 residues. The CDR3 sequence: CATSDRSNPYEQYF. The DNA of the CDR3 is TGTGCCACCTCCGACAGAAGTAATCCCTACGAGCAGTACTTC. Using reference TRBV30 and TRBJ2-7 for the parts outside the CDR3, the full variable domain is SQTIHQWPATLVQPVGSPLSLECTVEGTSNPNLYWYRQAAGRGLQLLFYSVGIGQISSEVPQNLSASRPQDRQFILSSKKLLLSDSGFYLCATSDRSNPYEQYFGPGTRLTVT.

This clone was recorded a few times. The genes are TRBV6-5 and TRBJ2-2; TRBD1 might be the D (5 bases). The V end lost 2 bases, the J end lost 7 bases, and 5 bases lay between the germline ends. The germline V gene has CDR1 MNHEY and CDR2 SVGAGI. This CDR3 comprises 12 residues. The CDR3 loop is CASSYRGGELFF. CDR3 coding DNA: TGTGCCAGCAGTTACAGGGGCGGGGAGCTGTTTTTT.

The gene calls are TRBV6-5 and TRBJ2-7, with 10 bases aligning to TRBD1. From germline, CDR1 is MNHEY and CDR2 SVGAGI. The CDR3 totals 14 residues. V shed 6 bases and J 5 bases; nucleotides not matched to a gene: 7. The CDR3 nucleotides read TGTGCCAGCAGCGACAGGGGGCGCGAGGACGAGCAGTACTTC. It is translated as CASSDRGREDEQYF.

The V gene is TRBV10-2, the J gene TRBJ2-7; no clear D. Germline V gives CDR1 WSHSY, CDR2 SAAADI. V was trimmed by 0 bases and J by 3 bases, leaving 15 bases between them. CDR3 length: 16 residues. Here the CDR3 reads CASSESGALASYEQYF. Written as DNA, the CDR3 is TGCGCCAGCAGTGAGTCGGGTGCTCTCGCTAGCTACGAGCAGTACTTC.

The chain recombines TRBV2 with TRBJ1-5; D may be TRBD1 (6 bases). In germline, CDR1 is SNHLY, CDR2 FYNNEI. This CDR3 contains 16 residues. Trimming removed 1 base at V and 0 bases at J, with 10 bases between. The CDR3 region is CASSEGYRASNQPQHF. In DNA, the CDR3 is TGTGCCAGCAGTGAAGGCTACAGGGCTAGCAATCAGCCCCAGCATTTT.

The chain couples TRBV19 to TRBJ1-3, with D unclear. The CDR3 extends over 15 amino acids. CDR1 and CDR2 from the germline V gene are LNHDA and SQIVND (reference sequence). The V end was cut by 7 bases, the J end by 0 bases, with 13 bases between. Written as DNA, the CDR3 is TGTGCCAGTAACTCCCTCTTAAGCTCTGGAAACACCATATATTTT. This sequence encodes CASNSLLSSGNTIYF.

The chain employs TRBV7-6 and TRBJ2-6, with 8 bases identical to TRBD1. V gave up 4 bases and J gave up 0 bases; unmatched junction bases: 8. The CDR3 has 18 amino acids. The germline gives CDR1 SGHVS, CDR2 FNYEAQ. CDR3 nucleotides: TGTGCCAGCAGCTCCCAGCACGGACAGGGCTCTGGGGCCAACGTCCTGACTTTC. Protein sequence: CASSSQHGQGSGANVLTF.

This CDR3 is CASSLTSGGYTGELFF. The CDR3 region has the DNA TGTGCCAGCAGCTTAACTAGCGGGGGGTACACCGGGGAGCTGTTTTTT. J is TRBJ2-2 and V is TRBV7-3, with TRBD2 matching 10 bases. Germline loops: CDR1 SGHTA, CDR2 FQGTGA. This CDR3 contains 16 residues. J was trimmed by 3 bases and V by 0 bases; bases with no gene match: 1.